This TCR beta chain derives from a study of T cells in Graves' hyperthyroidism and ophthalmopathy. This clonotype has a handful of counts. The source material, RNA transcripts, was used to amplify TCR beta CDR3 regions. When the TCR CDR3 underwent first-round RT-PCR, the HTBI primer set was used. Each CDR3 protein gets one entry after TCRdb re-called the multiplex PCR reads with MiXCR. The data contain about 400,000 distinct CDR3 sequences, roughly 14% of them singletons. Cells are PBMCs isolated from more than 8.5 ml of fresh blood. The source is a man between 18 and 29 years old with Graves' ophthalmopathy. Sequenced: blood.

The CDR3 is CASSHLHRGAGQPQHF. The CDR3 DNA is TGCGCCAGCAGCCACCTTCATCGGGGGGCGGGTCAGCCCCAGCATTTT. V usage is TRBV4-1 and J usage is TRBJ1-5; tentatively, D is TRBD1 (6 bases). The CDR3 is made up of 16 amino acids. The V and J ends lost 3 bases and 6 bases respectively, with 18 bases between them. Germline assignment: CDR1 MGHRA and CDR2 YSYEKL.